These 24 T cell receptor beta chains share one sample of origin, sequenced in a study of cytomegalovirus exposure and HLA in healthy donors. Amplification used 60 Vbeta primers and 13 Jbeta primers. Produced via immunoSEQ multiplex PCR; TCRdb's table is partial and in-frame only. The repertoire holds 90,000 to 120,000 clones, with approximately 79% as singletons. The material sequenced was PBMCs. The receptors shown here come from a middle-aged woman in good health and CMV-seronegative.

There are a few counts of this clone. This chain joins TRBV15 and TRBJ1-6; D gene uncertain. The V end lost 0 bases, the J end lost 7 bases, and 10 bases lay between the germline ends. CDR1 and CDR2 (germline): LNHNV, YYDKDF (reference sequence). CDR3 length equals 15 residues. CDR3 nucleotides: TGTGCCACCAGCAGAGATTATCGGGAAAATTCACCCCTCCACTTT. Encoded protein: CATSRDYRENSPLHF.

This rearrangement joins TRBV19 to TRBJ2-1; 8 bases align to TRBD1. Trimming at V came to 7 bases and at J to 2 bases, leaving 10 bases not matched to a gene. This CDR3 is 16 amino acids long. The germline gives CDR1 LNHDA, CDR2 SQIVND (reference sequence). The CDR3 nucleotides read TGTGCCAGTACCAGTCAAGCAGGGGGCGCCTACAATGAGCAGTTCTTC. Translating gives CASTSQAGGAYNEQFF.

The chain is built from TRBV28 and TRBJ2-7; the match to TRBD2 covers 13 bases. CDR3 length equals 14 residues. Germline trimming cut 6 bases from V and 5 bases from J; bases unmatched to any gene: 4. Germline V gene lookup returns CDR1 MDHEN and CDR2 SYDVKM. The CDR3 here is CASSLLAGGHEQYF. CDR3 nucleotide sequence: TGTGCCAGCAGCCTACTAGCGGGAGGGCACGAGCAGTACTTC. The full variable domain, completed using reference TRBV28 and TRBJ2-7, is DVKVTQSSRYLVKRTGEKVFLECVQDMDHENMFWYRQDPGLGLRLIYFSYDVKMKEKGDIPEGYSVSREKKERFSLILESASTNQTSMYLCASSLLAGGHEQYFGPGTRLTVT.

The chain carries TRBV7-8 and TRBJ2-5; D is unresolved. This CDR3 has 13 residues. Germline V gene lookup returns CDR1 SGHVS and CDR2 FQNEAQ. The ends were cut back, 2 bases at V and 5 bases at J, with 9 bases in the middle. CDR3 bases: TGTGCCAGCAGCTTACGCCAGTTGGAGACCCAGTACTTC. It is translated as CASSLRQLETQYF.

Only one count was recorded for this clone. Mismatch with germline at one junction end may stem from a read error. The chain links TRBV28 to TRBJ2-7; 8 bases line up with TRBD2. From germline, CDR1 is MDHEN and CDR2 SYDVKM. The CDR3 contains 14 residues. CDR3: CASYSGTSPYKQYF. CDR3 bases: TGTGCCAGCTACTCCGGGACTAGTCCCTACAAGCAGTACTTC. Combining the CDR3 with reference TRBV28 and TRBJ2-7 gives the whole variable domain DVKVTQSSRYLVKRTGEKVFLECVQDMDHENMFWYRQDPGLGLRLIYFSYDVKMKEKGDIPEGYSVSREKKERFSLILESASTNQTSMYLCASYSGTSPYKQYFGPGTRLTVT.

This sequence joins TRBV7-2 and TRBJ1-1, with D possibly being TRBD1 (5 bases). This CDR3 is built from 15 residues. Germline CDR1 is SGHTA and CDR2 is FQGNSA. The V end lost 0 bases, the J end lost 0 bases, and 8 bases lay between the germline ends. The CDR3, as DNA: TGTGCCAGCAGCTTAGCGGGGGGGGTGAACACTGAAGCTTTCTTT. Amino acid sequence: CASSLAGGVNTEAFF.

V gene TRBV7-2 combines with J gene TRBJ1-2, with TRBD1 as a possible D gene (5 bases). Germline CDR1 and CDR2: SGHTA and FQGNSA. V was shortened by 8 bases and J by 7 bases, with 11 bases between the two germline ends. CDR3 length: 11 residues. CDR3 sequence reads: CASVQGGGYTF. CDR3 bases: TGTGCCAGCGTTCAGGGAGGTGGCTACACCTTC.

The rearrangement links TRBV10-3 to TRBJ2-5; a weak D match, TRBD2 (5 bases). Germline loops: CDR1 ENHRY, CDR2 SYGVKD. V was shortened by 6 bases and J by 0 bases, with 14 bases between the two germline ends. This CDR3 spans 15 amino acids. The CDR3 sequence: CAIRAAGADQETQYF. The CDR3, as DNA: TGTGCCATCAGGGCCGCCGGAGCGGACCAAGAGACCCAGTACTTC.

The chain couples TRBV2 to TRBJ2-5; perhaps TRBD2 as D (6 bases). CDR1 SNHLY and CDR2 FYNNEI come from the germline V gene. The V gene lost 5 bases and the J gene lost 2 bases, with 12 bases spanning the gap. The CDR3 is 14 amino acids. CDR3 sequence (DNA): TGTGCCAGCAGTCCGACTAGTTTTCAAGAGACCCAGTACTTC. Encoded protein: CASSPTSFQETQYF.

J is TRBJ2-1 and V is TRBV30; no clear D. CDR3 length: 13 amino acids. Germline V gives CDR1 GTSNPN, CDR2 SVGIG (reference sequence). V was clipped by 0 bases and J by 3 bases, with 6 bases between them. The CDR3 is CAWSVGSYNEQFF. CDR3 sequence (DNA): TGTGCCTGGAGTGTGGGCAGCTACAATGAGCAGTTCTTC.

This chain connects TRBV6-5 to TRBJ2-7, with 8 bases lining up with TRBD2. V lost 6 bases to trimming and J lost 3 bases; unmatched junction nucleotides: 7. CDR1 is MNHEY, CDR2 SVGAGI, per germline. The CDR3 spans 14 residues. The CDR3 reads CASSPSGRDYEQYF. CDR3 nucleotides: TGTGCCAGCAGCCCCAGCGGGAGAGACTACGAGCAGTACTTC.

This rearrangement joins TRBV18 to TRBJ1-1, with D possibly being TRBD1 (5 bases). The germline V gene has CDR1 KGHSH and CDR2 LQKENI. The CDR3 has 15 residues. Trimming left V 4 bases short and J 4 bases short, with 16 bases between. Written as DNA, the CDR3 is TGTGCCAGCTCACTTCTCACAGGAAGGTTCACTGAAGCTTTCTTT. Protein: CASSLLTGRFTEAFF. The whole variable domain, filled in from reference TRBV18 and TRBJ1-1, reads NAGVMQNPRHLVRRRGQEARLRCSPMKGHSHVYWYRQLPEEGLKFMVYLQKENIIDESGMPKERFSAEFPKEGPSILRIQQVVRGDSAAYFCASSLLTGRFTEAFFGQGTRLTVV.

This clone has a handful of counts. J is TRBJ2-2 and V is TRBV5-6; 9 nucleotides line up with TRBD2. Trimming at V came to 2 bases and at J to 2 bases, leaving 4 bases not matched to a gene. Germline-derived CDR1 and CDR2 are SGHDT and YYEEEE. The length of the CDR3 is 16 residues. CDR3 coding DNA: TGTGCCAGCAGCTTCTTTAGCGGGAGAAACACCGGGGAGCTGTTTTTT. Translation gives CASSFFSGRNTGELFF.

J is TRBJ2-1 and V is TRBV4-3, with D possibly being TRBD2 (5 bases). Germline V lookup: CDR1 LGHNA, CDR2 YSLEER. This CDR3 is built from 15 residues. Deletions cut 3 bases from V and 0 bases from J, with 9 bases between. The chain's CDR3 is CASSHLASSYNEQFF. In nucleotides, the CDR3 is TGCGCCAGCAGCCACCTAGCCAGCTCCTACAATGAGCAGTTCTTC.

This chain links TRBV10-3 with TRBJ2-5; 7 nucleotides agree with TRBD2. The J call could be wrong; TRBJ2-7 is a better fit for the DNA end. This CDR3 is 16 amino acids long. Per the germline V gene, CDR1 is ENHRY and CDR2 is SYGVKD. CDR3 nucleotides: TGTGCCATCAGTGACCCGGGGAGACTAGCACTATACGAGCAGTACTTC. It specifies CAISDPGRLALYEQYF.

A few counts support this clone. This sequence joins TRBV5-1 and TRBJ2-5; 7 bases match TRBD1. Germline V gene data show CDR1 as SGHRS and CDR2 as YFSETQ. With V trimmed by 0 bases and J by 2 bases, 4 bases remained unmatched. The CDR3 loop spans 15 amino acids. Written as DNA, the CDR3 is TGCGCCAGCAGCTTGGGGGACAGACCTCAAGAGACCCAGTACTTC. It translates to CASSLGDRPQETQYF. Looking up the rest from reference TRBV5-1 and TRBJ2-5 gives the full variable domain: KAGVTQTPRYLIKTRGQQVTLSCSPISGHRSVSWYQQTPGQGLQFLFEYFSETQRNKGNFPGRFSGRQFSNSRSEMNVSTLELGDSALYLCASSLGDRPQETQYFGPGTRLLVL.

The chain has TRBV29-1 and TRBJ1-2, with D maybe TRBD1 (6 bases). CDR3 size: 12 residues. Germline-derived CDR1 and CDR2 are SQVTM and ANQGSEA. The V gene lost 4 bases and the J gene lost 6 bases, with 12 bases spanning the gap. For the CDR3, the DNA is TGCAGCGTTGTAGGGGGTTCTGATGGCTACACCTTC. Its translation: CSVVGGSDGYTF.

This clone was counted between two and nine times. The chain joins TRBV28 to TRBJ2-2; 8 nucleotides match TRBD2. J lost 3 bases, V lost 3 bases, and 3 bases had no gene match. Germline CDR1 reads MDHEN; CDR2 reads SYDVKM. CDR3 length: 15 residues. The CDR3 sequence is CASSFREGYTGELFF. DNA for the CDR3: TGTGCCAGCAGTTTCCGGGAGGGCTACACCGGGGAGCTGTTTTTT.

The chain's CDR3 is CATSYGGPDRGLSGANVLTF. The CDR3 nucleotides are TGTGCCACCTCATATGGGGGGCCGGACAGGGGGCTGTCTGGGGCCAACGTCCTGACTTTC. The genes are TRBV19 and TRBJ2-6; 11 nucleotides agree with TRBD1. This CDR3 is built from 20 residues. Trimming at V came to 10 bases and at J to 1 base, leaving 18 bases not matched to a gene. CDR1 and CDR2 (germline): LNHDA, SQIVND (reference sequence).

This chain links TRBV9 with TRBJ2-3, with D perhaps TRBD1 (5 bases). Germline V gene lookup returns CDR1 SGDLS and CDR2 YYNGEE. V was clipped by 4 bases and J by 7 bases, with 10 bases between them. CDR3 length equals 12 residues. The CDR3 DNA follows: TGTGCCAGCAGCCCTAAGGGGCATACGCAGTATTTT. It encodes CASSPKGHTQYF.

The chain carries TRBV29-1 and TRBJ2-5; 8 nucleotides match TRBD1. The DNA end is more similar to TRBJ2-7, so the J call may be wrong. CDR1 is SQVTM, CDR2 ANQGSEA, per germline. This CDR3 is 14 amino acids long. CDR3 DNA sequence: TGCAGCGTTGGAGACGGACAGGGCCCCTACGAGCAGTACTTC. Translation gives CSVGDGQGPYEQYF.

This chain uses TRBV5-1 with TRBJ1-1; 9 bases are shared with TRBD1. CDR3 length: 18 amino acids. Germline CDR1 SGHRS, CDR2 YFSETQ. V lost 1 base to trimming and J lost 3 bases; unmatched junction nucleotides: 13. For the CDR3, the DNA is TGCGCCAGCAGCTTGCGCCCGACAGGGGGGGGATGGCACACTGAAGCTTTCTTT. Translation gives CASSLRPTGGGWHTEAFF.

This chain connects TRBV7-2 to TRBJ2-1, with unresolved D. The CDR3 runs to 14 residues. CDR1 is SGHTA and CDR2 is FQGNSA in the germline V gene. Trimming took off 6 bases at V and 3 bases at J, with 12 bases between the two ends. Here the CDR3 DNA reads TGTGCCAGCAGTCGAGGTTTCCTCTACAATGAGCAGTTCTTC. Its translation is CASSRGFLYNEQFF.

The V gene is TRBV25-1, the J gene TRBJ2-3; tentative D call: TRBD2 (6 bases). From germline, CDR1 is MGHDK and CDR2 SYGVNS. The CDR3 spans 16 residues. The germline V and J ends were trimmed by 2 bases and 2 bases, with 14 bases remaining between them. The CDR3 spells CASSERGGRTTDTQYF. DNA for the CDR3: TGTGCCAGCAGTGAACGTGGTGGGAGGACCACAGATACGCAGTATTTT.